This T cell receptor (beta chain) derives from a study of blood T cell repertoires in COVID-19. This clone was counted only a few times. Trimming took off 6 bases at V and 4 bases at J, with 12 bases between the two ends. Germline values: CDR1 ENHRY, CDR2 SYGVKD. CDR3 length equals 13 residues. TCRdb keeps only in-frame clones here, not all; method: immunoSEQ multiplex PCR. The data hold about 80,000 clones, with around 80% observed a single time. V gene TRBV10-3 combines with J gene TRBJ1-1; D not certain. This clonotype was obtained from a man at least 80 years old with acute or convalescent COVID-19. The sample consisted of peripheral blood. The CDR3 is CAISRAGGTEAFF. CDR3 sequence (DNA): TGTGCCATCAGCCGGGCGGGTGGCACTGAAGCTTTCTTT.